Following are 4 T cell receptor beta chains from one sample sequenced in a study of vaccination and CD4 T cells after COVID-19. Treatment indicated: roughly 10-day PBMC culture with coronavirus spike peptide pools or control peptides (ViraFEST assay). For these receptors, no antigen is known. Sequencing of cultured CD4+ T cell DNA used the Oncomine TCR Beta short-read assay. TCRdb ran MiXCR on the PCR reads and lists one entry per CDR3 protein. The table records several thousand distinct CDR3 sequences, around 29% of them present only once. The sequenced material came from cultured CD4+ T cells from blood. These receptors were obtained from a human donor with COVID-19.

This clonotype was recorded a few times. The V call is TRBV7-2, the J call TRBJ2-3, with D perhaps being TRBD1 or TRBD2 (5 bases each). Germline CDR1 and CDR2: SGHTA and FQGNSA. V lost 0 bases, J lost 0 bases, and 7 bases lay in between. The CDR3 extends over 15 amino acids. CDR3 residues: CASSLAGVSTDTQYF. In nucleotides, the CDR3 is TGTGCCAGCAGCTTAGCGGGGGTTAGCACAGATACGCAGTATTTT.

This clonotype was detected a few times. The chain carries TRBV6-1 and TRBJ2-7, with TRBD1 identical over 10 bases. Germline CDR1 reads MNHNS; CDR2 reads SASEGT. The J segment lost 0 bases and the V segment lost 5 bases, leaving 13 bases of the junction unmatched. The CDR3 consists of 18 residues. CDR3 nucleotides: TGTGCCAGCAGTCCTTGGGACAGGGGCGCCGAAAACTCCTACGAGCAGTACTTC. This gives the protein CASSPWDRGAENSYEQYF.

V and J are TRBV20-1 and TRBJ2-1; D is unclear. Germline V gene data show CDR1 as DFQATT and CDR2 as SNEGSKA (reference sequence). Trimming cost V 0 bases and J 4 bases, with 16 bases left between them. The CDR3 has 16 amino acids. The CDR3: CSARDRMAGRYNEQFF. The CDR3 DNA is TGCAGTGCTAGAGATCGTATGGCAGGAAGATACAATGAGCAGTTCTTC.

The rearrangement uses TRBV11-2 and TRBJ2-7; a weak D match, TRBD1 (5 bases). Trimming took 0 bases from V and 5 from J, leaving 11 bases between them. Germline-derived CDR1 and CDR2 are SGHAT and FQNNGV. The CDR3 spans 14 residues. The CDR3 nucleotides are TGTGCCAGCAGCTTAGATTCCGCAGGGCACGAGCAGTACTTC. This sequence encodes CASSLDSAGHEQYF. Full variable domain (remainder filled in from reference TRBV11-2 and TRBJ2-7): EAGVAQSPRYKIIEKRQSVAFWCNPISGHATLYWYQQILGQGPKLLIQFQNNGVVDDSQLPKDRFSAERLKGVDSTLKIQPAKLEDSAVYLCASSLDSAGHEQYFGPGTRLTVT.